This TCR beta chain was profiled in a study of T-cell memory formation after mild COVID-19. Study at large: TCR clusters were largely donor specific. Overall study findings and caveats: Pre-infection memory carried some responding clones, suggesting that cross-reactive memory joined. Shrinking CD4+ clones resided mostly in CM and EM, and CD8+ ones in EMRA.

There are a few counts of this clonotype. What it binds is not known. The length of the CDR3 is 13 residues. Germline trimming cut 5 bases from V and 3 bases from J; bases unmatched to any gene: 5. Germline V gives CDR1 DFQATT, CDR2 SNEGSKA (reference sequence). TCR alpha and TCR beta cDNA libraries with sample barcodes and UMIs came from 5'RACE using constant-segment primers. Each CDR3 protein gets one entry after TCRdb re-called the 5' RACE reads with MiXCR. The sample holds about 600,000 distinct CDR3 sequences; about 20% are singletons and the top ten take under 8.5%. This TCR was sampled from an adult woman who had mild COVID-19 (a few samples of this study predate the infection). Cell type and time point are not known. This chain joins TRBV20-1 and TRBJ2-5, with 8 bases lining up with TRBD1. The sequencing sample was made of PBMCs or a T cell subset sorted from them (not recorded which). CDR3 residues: CSAPLTGEETQYF. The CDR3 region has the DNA TGCAGTGCTCCCCTGACAGGGGAAGAGACCCAGTACTTC.